The text below deals with one TCR beta chain. Its antigen remains unidentified. The read falls 3 residues short of the CDR3 end, and the missing part is taken from the germline J gene. Germline lookup yields CDR1 MRHNA and CDR2 SNTAGT. Between the trimmed V and J ends, which lost 7 bases and 4 bases, there was a span of 17 bases. The CDR3 consists of 14 residues. The data originate from a study of T cells in women clearing cervical HPV infection. Broader study findings: Cases carried less TRBV6-7 than controls: 0.11% versus 0.16%.

Clones were read by immunoSEQ multiplex PCR, and TCRdb kept only the in-frame ones, dropping some. The record lists about 39,000 clones, of which the ten most abundant hold about 5%. Sequences were obtained from blood buffy coat. This rearrangement joins TRBV6-4 to TRBJ2-7; tentatively, D is TRBD1 (6 bases). This clonotype originated in a woman between 18 and 70 years old with a cervical HPV16 infection that either progressed to CIN3+ or cleared (not recorded which). CDR3 residues: CASNGPGHPYEQYF. CDR3 DNA (partial): TGTGCCAGCAACGGTCCGGGACACCCTTACGAG.